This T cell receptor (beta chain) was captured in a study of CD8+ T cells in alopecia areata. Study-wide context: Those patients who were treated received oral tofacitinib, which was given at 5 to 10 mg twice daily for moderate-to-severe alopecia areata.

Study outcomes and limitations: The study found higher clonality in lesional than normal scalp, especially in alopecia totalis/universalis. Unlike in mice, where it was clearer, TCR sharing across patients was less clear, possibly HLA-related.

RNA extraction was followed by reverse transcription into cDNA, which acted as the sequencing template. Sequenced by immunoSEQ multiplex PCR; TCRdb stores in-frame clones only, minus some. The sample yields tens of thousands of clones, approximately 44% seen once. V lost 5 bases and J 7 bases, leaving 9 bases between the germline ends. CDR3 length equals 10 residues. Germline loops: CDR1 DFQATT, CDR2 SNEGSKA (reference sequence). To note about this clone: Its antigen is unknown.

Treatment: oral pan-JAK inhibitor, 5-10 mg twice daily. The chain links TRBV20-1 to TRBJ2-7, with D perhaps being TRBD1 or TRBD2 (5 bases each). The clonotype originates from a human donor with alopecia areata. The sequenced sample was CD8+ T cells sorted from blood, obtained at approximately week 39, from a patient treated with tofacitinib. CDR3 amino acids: CSARGEEQYF. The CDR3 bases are TGCAGTGCTCGAGGGGAGGAGCAGTACTTC.